The 20 T cell receptor beta chains listed next were all sequenced from one sample in a study of cytomegalovirus exposure and HLA in healthy donors. The PCR had 60 Vbeta and 13 Jbeta primers. Sequencing was performed with immunoSEQ multiplex PCR; in TCRdb, only in-frame clones are kept and a portion is missing. The sample records about 140,000 clones, 70% being singletons. Sequencing used PBMCs. Every receptor here comes from a woman in her twenties or thirties in good health and CMV-seronegative.

The table lists this clone with a few counts. The chain uses TRBV2 and TRBJ2-5; 10 bases align to TRBD1. The CDR3 sequence is 15 residues long. The junction had 3 bases not matched to a gene; V was cut back by 4 bases and J by 1 base. Germline V CDR1 and CDR2: SNHLY, FYNNEI. The CDR3 sequence is CASSARTGGQETQYF. The CDR3 coding sequence is TGTGCCAGCAGTGCTCGGACAGGGGGCCAAGAGACCCAGTACTTC.

The chain joins TRBV4-2 to TRBJ2-5; 9 positions match TRBD1. The DNA end is more similar to TRBJ2-7, so the J call may be wrong. From germline, CDR1 is LGHNA and CDR2 YNFKEQ. The CDR3 contains 15 residues. The CDR3 loop reads CASKMSGTGSYEQYF. DNA of the CDR3: TGTGCCAGCAAGATGTCCGGGACAGGGTCCTACGAGCAGTACTTC.

This chain joins TRBV27 and TRBJ2-3; 7 nucleotides agree with TRBD1. This CDR3 has 16 amino acids. Trimming took 5 bases from V and 2 from J; bases not matched to a gene: 10. Germline V lookup: CDR1 MNHEY, CDR2 SMNVEV (reference sequence). CDR3 sequence (DNA): TGTGCCAGCAGTCCCGACAGGGTGATTCCCACAGATACGCAGTATTTT. Its protein is CASSPDRVIPTDTQYF.

This clone occurred a few times. J is TRBJ1-5 and V is TRBV7-8, with unresolved D. CDR1 is SGHVS and CDR2 is FQNEAQ in the germline V gene. V dropped 3 bases and J dropped 3 bases, with 9 bases sitting between them. CDR3 length equals 14 residues. In nucleotides, the CDR3 is TGTGCCAGCAGCTTTACAGAAATCAATCAGCCCCAGCATTTT. It encodes CASSFTEINQPQHF.

The rearrangement joins TRBV28 to TRBJ2-7; the D gene is possibly TRBD2 (7 bases). Germline values: CDR1 MDHEN, CDR2 SYDVKM. The CDR3 extends over 17 amino acids. With 1 base removed from V and 3 bases from J, the gap between germline ends came to 19 bases. The DNA of the CDR3 is TGTGCCAGCAGTTTATATACCACCGGGGGGCCCTTCTACGAGCAGTACGTC. Translating it yields CASSLYTTGGPFYEQYV.

This clone was seen once. V usage is TRBV4-2 and J usage is TRBJ2-3; D unresolved. This CDR3 spans 12 amino acids. Per germline, CDR1 LGHNA and CDR2 YNFKEQ. Trimming stripped 5 bases from V and 4 bases from J, with 7 bases between. CDR3 bases: TGTGCCAGCAGCATCCCCGCAGATACGCAGTATTTT. Its translation: CASSIPADTQYF.

This clone appeared a single time. V is TRBV5-1 and J is TRBJ1-2; no definite D call. CDR1 and CDR2 (germline): SGHRS, YFSETQ. This CDR3 spans 17 amino acids. V lost 4 bases and J 4 bases, leaving 23 bases between the germline ends. Here the CDR3 reads CASSPSRSFASTYGYTF. CDR3 DNA: TGCGCCAGCAGCCCCTCTCGGTCCTTCGCTTCAACCTATGGCTACACCTTC.

The J gene is TRBJ2-7, the V gene TRBV15, with TRBD2 matching 9 bases. CDR3 length: 14 amino acids. The V segment lost 0 bases and the J segment 4 bases; nucleotides outside the gene matches: 1. CDR1 and CDR2 (germline): LNHNV, YYDKDF (reference sequence). The CDR3: CATSRDSGRYEQYF. CDR3 DNA: TGTGCCACCAGCAGAGATAGCGGGAGATACGAGCAGTACTTC.

This chain links TRBV5-1 with TRBJ1-2; possibly TRBD1 for D (5 bases). V lost 0 bases and J 7 bases, leaving 13 bases between the germline ends. The CDR3 extends over 14 amino acids. Germline CDR1 reads SGHRS; CDR2 reads YFSETQ. The CDR3 sequence: CASSLDPGKSGYTF. CDR3 in DNA: TGCGCCAGCAGCTTGGACCCAGGGAAGAGTGGCTACACCTTC.

The chain couples TRBV30 to TRBJ2-3; unclear D gene. The germline V gene encodes CDR1 GTSNPN and CDR2 SVGIG (reference sequence). The ends were cut back, 8 bases at V and 3 bases at J, with 9 bases in the middle. The CDR3 sequence is 11 residues long. CDR3 nucleotide sequence: TGTGCCACATCCACGACAGATACGCAGTATTTT. As protein: CATSTTDTQYF.

CDR3 protein: CASHRGEAPYGYTF. The CDR3 DNA reads as TGTGCCAGCCACCGGGGAGAGGCCCCCTATGGCTACACCTTC. The chain carries TRBV18 and TRBJ1-2; no definite D call. The CDR3 is 14 amino acids. Looked up from germline, CDR1 is KGHSH and CDR2 is LQKENI. Trimming shortened V by 8 bases and J by 4 bases, and 17 bases separated the two germline ends.

This rearrangement joins TRBV10-3 to TRBJ2-1; 14 bases agree with TRBD2. The CDR3 has 18 amino acids. Unmatched junction bases numbered 8, after V lost 0 bases and J lost 7 bases. Per germline, CDR1 ENHRY and CDR2 SYGVKD. The DNA of the CDR3 is TGTGCCATCAGTGAGTCAGGGACTAGCGGGAGCGCGCGTAATGAGCAGTTCTTC. This translates into CAISESGTSGSARNEQFF.

This clone was recorded only once. The chain combines TRBV9 with TRBJ2-7; tentatively, D is TRBD1 (7 bases). Germline V gives CDR1 SGDLS, CDR2 YYNGEE. V lost 0 bases and J 6 bases, leaving 25 bases between the germline ends. The CDR3 extends over 18 amino acids. CDR3 DNA: TGTGCCAGCAGCGTAGGTCCCGCCAGGTCAGGGGGGTCCCGCGAGCAGTACGTC. This encodes CASSVGPARSGGSREQYV.

The gene calls are TRBV18 and TRBJ1-1; 7 nucleotides line up with TRBD1. The germline CDR1 and CDR2 sequences are KGHSH and LQKENI. The CDR3 has 15 amino acids. V trimming: 6 bases; J trimming: 3 bases; junction bases outside the gene matches: 10. CDR3 residues: CASSPRQGADTEAFF. CDR3 in DNA: TGTGCCAGCTCCCCCAGACAGGGAGCGGACACTGAAGCTTTCTTT. Using reference TRBV18 and TRBJ1-1 for the parts outside the CDR3, the full variable domain is NAGVMQNPRHLVRRRGQEARLRCSPMKGHSHVYWYRQLPEEGLKFMVYLQKENIIDESGMPKERFSAEFPKEGPSILRIQQVVRGDSAAYFCASSPRQGADTEAFFGQGTRLTVV.

This clone was observed a few times. The chain employs TRBV28 and TRBJ2-2; 8 bases match TRBD1. J was trimmed by 5 bases and V by 8 bases; bases with no gene match: 13. Germline CDR1 MDHEN, CDR2 SYDVKM. The CDR3 is 16 residues long. Here the CDR3 reads CASSYYGQGRTGELFF. The CDR3 region has the DNA TGTGCCAGCTCATATTACGGACAGGGTCGAACCGGGGAGCTGTTTTTT. The entire variable domain, with the rest obtained from reference TRBV28 and TRBJ2-2, is as follows: DVKVTQSSRYLVKRTGEKVFLECVQDMDHENMFWYRQDPGLGLRLIYFSYDVKMKEKGDIPEGYSVSREKKERFSLILESASTNQTSMYLCASSYYGQGRTGELFFGEGSRLTVL.

V and J are TRBV7-8 and TRBJ2-1; 15 bases are a match to TRBD2. The CDR3 totals 16 residues. The germline gives CDR1 SGHVS, CDR2 FQNEAQ. V trimming: 4 bases; J trimming: 8 bases; junction bases outside the gene matches: 6. The CDR3 region has the DNA TGTGCCAGCAGCTCCCGGACTAGCGGGGGGGCAGATGAGCAGTTCTTC. Protein sequence: CASSSRTSGGADEQFF.

CDR3 sequence: CASARVGTGVYEQYF. DNA for the CDR3: TGTGCCAGCGCCAGAGTCGGGACAGGGGTCTACGAGCAGTACTTC. V usage is TRBV27 and J usage is TRBJ2-7; 10 nucleotides align to TRBD1. The CDR3 covers 15 residues. V dropped 8 bases and J dropped 3; count of bases not matched to a gene: 10. Germline CDR1 reads MNHEY; CDR2 reads SMNVEV (reference sequence).

In its sample, this clone was seen a few times. V is TRBV7-2 and J is TRBJ2-1, with a tentative D call TRBD1 (7 bases). Germline V gene data show CDR1 as SGHTA and CDR2 as FQGNSA. The V end was cut by 2 bases, the J end by 11 bases, with 13 bases between. The CDR3 extends over 13 amino acids. The CDR3 DNA follows: TGTGCCAGCAGCTTATTCAGGGGGACTCAGCAGTTCTTC. Its translation is CASSLFRGTQQFF.

The chain has TRBV5-1 and TRBJ2-7; TRBD1 matches at 12 bases. Per germline, CDR1 SGHRS and CDR2 YFSETQ. Unmatched junction bases numbered 6, after V lost 4 bases and J lost 4 bases. This CDR3 has 15 residues. The chain's CDR3 is CASSPGTGGRYEQYF. The CDR3 nucleotides read TGCGCCAGCAGCCCCGGGACAGGGGGCAGGTACGAGCAGTACTTC.

This chain links TRBV4-1 with TRBJ2-1; D remains unclear. Deletions cut 1 base from V and 3 bases from J, with 10 bases between. The CDR3 sequence is 15 residues long. Germline V lookup: CDR1 MGHRA, CDR2 YSYEKL. For the CDR3, the DNA is TGCGCCAGCAGCCAAGGAGAACCCAACTACAATGAGCAGTTCTTC. Its translation: CASSQGEPNYNEQFF.